A selection of T cell receptor beta chains follows, all from one sample in a study of T cells in localized non-small cell lung cancer. Only in-frame clones appear in the TCRdb table, and some are missing; sequencing was by immunoSEQ multiplex PCR. The table has about 11,000 clones, approximately 85% seen once. This specimen was peripheral blood mononuclear cells, taken before any cancer treatment. The receptors here all came from a female donor over 55 with stage II lung adenocarcinoma. The CDR3 runs from the conserved cysteine through the conserved F or W. A D gene is named only where the DNA matches it firmly. Only part of the rows carry a size: once, few, many, or a class if the clone is expanded.

j_call: TRBJ2-3; clone_size: NA; d_call: NA; v_call: TRBV28; cdr3_aa: CASTEAPADTQYF; cdr3_nt: TGTGCCAGCACTGAGGCGCCCGCAGATACGCAGTATTTT
j_call: TRBJ2-2; clone_size: NA; d_call: NA; v_call: TRBV2; cdr3_aa: CASSGLTTGELFF; cdr3_nt: TGTGCCAGCAGTGGGCTAACCACCGGGGAGCTGTTTTTT
j_call: TRBJ2-7; clone_size: NA; d_call: TRBD2; v_call: TRBV9; cdr3_aa: CASSPLGSGVTYEQYF; cdr3_nt: TGTGCCAGCAGCCCCCTAGGTAGCGGGGTTACCTACGAGCAGTACTTC
j_call: TRBJ2-7; clone_size: few; d_call: TRBD2; v_call: TRBV11-2; cdr3_aa: CASSSERGVTYEQYF; cdr3_nt: TGTGCCAGCAGCTCCGAGCGGGGGGTAACCTACGAGCAGTACTTC
j_call: TRBJ2-7; clone_size: once; d_call: NA; v_call: TRBV29-1; cdr3_aa: CSVLTGPEQYF; cdr3_nt: TGCAGCGTCCTCACAGGGCCCGAGCAGTACTTC
j_call: TRBJ2-2; clone_size: once; d_call: NA; v_call: TRBV11-3; cdr3_aa: CASSKEGPGELFF; cdr3_nt: TGTGCCAGCAGCAAGGAAGGCCCCGGGGAGCTGTTTTTT
j_call: TRBJ2-3; clone_size: NA; d_call: TRBD2; v_call: TRBV9; cdr3_aa: CASSVYGLAGGTDTQYF; cdr3_nt: TGTGCCAGCAGCGTCTACGGACTAGCGGGAGGGACAGATACGCAGTATTTT
j_call: TRBJ2-6; clone_size: NA; d_call: NA; v_call: TRBV5-1; cdr3_aa: CASSQTQVGSGANVLTF; cdr3_nt: TGCGCCAGCAGCCAGACTCAAGTAGGGTCTGGGGCCAACGTCCTGACTTTC
j_call: TRBJ2-1; clone_size: NA; d_call: NA; v_call: TRBV4-2; cdr3_aa: CASSLDMASYNEQFF; cdr3_nt: TGTGCCAGCAGCCTAGATATGGCCTCCTACAATGAGCAGTTCTTC
j_call: TRBJ1-3; clone_size: once; d_call: NA; v_call: TRBV6-5; cdr3_aa: CASSWDNSGNTIYF; cdr3_nt: TGTGCCAGCAGCTGGGACAACTCTGGAAACACCATATATTTT
j_call: TRBJ1-2; clone_size: NA; d_call: NA; v_call: TRBV9; cdr3_aa: CASSATGPGSYGYTF; cdr3_nt: TGTGCCAGCAGCGCGACCGGGCCAGGGTCCTATGGCTACACCTTC
j_call: TRBJ1-6; clone_size: NA; d_call: NA; v_call: TRBV6-5; cdr3_aa: CASSYVVNSPLHF; cdr3_nt: TGTGCCAGCAGTTACGTTGTGAATTCACCCCTCCACTTT
j_call: TRBJ2-3; clone_size: NA; d_call: NA; v_call: TRBV27; cdr3_aa: CASSPWDHTDTQYF; cdr3_nt: TGTGCCAGCAGCCCCTGGGACCACACAGATACGCAGTATTTT
j_call: TRBJ1-2; clone_size: few; d_call: NA; v_call: TRBV10-3; cdr3_aa: CAISESRGLHGYTF; cdr3_nt: TGTGCCATCAGTGAGTCGAGGGGGTTACATGGCTACACCTTC
j_call: TRBJ2-7; clone_size: NA; d_call: NA; v_call: TRBV30; cdr3_aa: CAWTSSRRYEQYF; cdr3_nt: TGTGCCTGGACGTCGTCCAGGCGCTACGAGCAGTACTTC
j_call: TRBJ1-1; clone_size: NA; d_call: NA; v_call: TRBV11-2; cdr3_aa: CASSSQGGDTEAFF; cdr3_nt: TGTGCCAGCAGCTCCCAAGGGGGGGACACTGAAGCTTTCTTT
j_call: TRBJ2-5; clone_size: NA; d_call: NA; v_call: TRBV7-8; cdr3_aa: CASSLEAHQETQYF; cdr3_nt: TGTGCCAGCAGCCTGGAGGCCCACCAAGAGACCCAGTACTTC
j_call: TRBJ2-2; clone_size: NA; d_call: NA; v_call: TRBV7-3; cdr3_aa: CASSLTKAGSGELFF; cdr3_nt: TGTGCCAGCAGCTTAACTAAGGCAGGGTCCGGGGAGCTGTTTTTT
j_call: TRBJ1-2; clone_size: NA; d_call: NA; v_call: TRBV7-2; cdr3_aa: CASSLVYGGGYTF; cdr3_nt: TGTGCCAGCAGCTTAGTGTATGGCGGGGGCTACACCTTC
j_call: TRBJ2-3; clone_size: NA; d_call: NA; v_call: TRBV7-3; cdr3_aa: CASSSGNSDTQYF; cdr3_nt: TGTGCCAGCAGCTCGGGGAATTCGGATACGCAGTATTTT
j_call: TRBJ2-3; clone_size: NA; d_call: NA; v_call: TRBV19; cdr3_aa: CASSIQHREGTQYF; cdr3_nt: TGTGCCAGTAGTATTCAACACAGGGAAGGGACGCAGTATTTT
j_call: TRBJ2-7; clone_size: NA; d_call: NA; v_call: TRBV7-9; cdr3_aa: CASSPRGGEQYF; cdr3_nt: TGTGCCAGCAGCCCCAGGGGGGGCGAGCAGTACTTC
j_call: TRBJ1-2; clone_size: NA; d_call: NA; v_call: TRBV15; cdr3_aa: CATSREVRPYGYTF; cdr3_nt: TGTGCCACCAGCAGAGAAGTACGGCCTTATGGCTACACCTTC
j_call: TRBJ2-7; clone_size: NA; d_call: NA; v_call: TRBV5-1; cdr3_aa: CASSSRPQGQWYF; cdr3_nt: TGCGCCAGCAGCTCGCGCCCACAGGGTCAGTGGTACTTC
j_call: TRBJ1-3; clone_size: NA; d_call: NA; v_call: TRBV19; cdr3_aa: CASSTLWGTRRTIYF; cdr3_nt: TGTGCCAGTAGTACATTGTGGGGGACACGGCGCACCATATATTTT
j_call: TRBJ2-1; clone_size: NA; d_call: NA; v_call: TRBV28; cdr3_aa: CASSFPPFDNEQFF; cdr3_nt: TGTGCCAGCAGTTTTCCTCCCTTCGATAATGAGCAGTTCTTC
j_call: TRBJ2-1; clone_size: NA; d_call: NA; v_call: TRBV4-2; cdr3_aa: CASSQAQGGHNEQFF; cdr3_nt: TGTGCCAGCAGCCAAGCCCAGGGTGGGCACAATGAGCAGTTCTTC
j_call: TRBJ2-7; clone_size: NA; d_call: NA; v_call: TRBV5-1; cdr3_aa: CASSITGPYEQYF; cdr3_nt: TGCGCCAGCAGCATTACCGGGCCCTACGAGCAGTACTTC
j_call: TRBJ1-1; clone_size: NA; d_call: NA; v_call: TRBV2; cdr3_aa: CASGTDQNTEAFF; cdr3_nt: TGTGCCAGCGGAACAGACCAAAACACTGAAGCTTTCTTT
j_call: TRBJ1-4; clone_size: NA; d_call: TRBD1; v_call: TRBV5-1; cdr3_aa: CASSSTGTGEKLFF; cdr3_nt: TGCGCCAGCAGCTCCACCGGGACAGGGGAAAAACTGTTTTTT
j_call: TRBJ1-3; clone_size: once; d_call: NA; v_call: TRBV30; cdr3_aa: CAVTLGPGNTIYF; cdr3_nt: TGTGCCGTAACCTTGGGGCCTGGAAACACCATATATTTT
j_call: TRBJ2-1; clone_size: NA; d_call: NA; v_call: TRBV6-1; cdr3_aa: CASSHPGGVYNEQFF; cdr3_nt: TGTGCCAGCAGCCACCCGGGGGGCGTTTACAATGAGCAGTTCTTC
j_call: TRBJ2-7; clone_size: NA; d_call: TRBD2; v_call: TRBV7-8; cdr3_aa: CASSLSLAGQSEQYF; cdr3_nt: TGTGCCAGCAGCTTAAGTCTAGCGGGTCAAAGTGAGCAGTACTTC
j_call: TRBJ2-5; clone_size: NA; d_call: NA; v_call: TRBV7-8; cdr3_aa: CASSIRRRLETQYF; cdr3_nt: TGTGCCAGCAGCATCCGGAGGAGGCTAGAGACCCAGTACTTC
j_call: TRBJ2-7; clone_size: NA; d_call: TRBD1; v_call: TRBV10-3; cdr3_aa: CAISDLVTGGSRQYF; cdr3_nt: TGTGCCATCAGTGATTTGGTGACAGGGGGCTCCAGGCAGTACTTC
j_call: TRBJ2-4; clone_size: NA; d_call: TRBD1; v_call: TRBV2; cdr3_aa: CASRRDRGNIQYF; cdr3_nt: TGTGCCAGCAGGCGGGACAGGGGGAACATTCAGTACTTC
j_call: TRBJ1-2; clone_size: once; d_call: TRBD1; v_call: TRBV5-3; cdr3_aa: CASSPRTGGRYGYTF; cdr3_nt: TGTGCCAGCAGCCCCCGGACAGGGGGTAGGTATGGCTACACCTTC
j_call: TRBJ1-2; clone_size: NA; d_call: NA; v_call: TRBV5-4; cdr3_aa: CASSLGGQNYGYTF; cdr3_nt: TGTGCCAGCAGCTTGGGTGGGCAGAACTATGGCTACACCTTC
j_call: TRBJ2-5; clone_size: NA; d_call: TRBD2; v_call: TRBV4-2; cdr3_aa: CASSQEGLGQETQYF; cdr3_nt: TGTGCCAGCAGCCAAGAGGGACTAGGCCAAGAGACCCAGTACTTC
j_call: TRBJ2-3; clone_size: NA; d_call: NA; v_call: TRBV7-3; cdr3_aa: CASSLKGRDTQYF; cdr3_nt: TGTGCCAGCAGCTTAAAAGGCCGGGATACGCAGTATTTT
j_call: TRBJ1-1; clone_size: NA; d_call: NA; v_call: TRBV27; cdr3_aa: CASSTREPPEAFF; cdr3_nt: TGTGCCAGCAGTACCCGGGAGCCCCCTGAAGCTTTCTTT
j_call: TRBJ2-7; clone_size: NA; d_call: TRBD1; v_call: TRBV18; cdr3_aa: CASSPERTGGYEQYF; cdr3_nt: TGTGCCAGCTCACCAGAGAGGACAGGGGGCTACGAGCAGTACTTC
j_call: TRBJ1-2; clone_size: NA; d_call: TRBD1; v_call: TRBV6-5; cdr3_aa: CASSYGGQPYGYTF; cdr3_nt: TGTGCCAGCAGTTACGGGGGACAGCCATATGGCTACACCTTC
j_call: TRBJ1-4; clone_size: few; d_call: NA; v_call: TRBV4-3; cdr3_aa: CASSQEGAGNGNEKLFF; cdr3_nt: TGCGCCAGCAGCCAAGAGGGCGCGGGTAATGGTAATGAAAAACTGTTTTTT
j_call: TRBJ1-2; clone_size: NA; d_call: NA; v_call: TRBV19; cdr3_aa: CASSIDILGGYTF; cdr3_nt: TGTGCCAGTAGTATAGACATTTTAGGCGGCTACACCTTC
j_call: TRBJ2-3; clone_size: NA; d_call: TRBD2; v_call: TRBV20-1; cdr3_aa: CSASGGGTQYF; cdr3_nt: TGCAGTGCTAGCGGGGGGGGTACGCAGTATTTT
j_call: TRBJ2-7; clone_size: NA; d_call: NA; v_call: TRBV5-8; cdr3_aa: CASSLTGPYEQYF; cdr3_nt: TGTGCCAGCAGCTTGACAGGGCCCTACGAGCAGTACTTC
j_call: TRBJ2-1; clone_size: NA; d_call: NA; v_call: TRBV2; cdr3_aa: CASKGDHPEQFF; cdr3_nt: TGTGCCAGCAAGGGGGACCACCCTGAGCAGTTCTTC
j_call: TRBJ2-5; clone_size: NA; d_call: NA; v_call: TRBV15; cdr3_aa: CATSRGGGTGTEKETQYF; cdr3_nt: TGTGCCACCAGCAGAGGAGGAGGGACCGGGACAGAGAAAGAGACCCAGTACTTC
j_call: TRBJ1-2; clone_size: NA; d_call: NA; v_call: TRBV19; cdr3_aa: CASSITNSKQGPHYGYTF; cdr3_nt: TGTGCCAGTAGTATCACTAACTCTAAGCAGGGACCTCACTATGGCTACACCTTC